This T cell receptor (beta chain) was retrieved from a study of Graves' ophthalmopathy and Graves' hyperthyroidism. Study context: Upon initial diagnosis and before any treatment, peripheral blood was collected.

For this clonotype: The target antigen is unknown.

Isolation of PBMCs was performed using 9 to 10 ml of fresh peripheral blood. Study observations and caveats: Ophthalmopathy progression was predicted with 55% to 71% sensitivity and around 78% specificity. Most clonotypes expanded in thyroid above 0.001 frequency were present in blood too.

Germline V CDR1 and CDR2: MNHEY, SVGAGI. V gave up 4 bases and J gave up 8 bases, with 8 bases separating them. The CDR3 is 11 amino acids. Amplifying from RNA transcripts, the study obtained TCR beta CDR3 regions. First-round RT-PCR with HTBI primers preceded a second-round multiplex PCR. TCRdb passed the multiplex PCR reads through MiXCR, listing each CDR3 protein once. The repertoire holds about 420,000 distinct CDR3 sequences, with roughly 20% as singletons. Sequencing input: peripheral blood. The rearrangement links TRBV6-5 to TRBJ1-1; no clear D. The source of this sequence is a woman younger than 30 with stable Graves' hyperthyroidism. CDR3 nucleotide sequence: TGTGCCAGCAGTTTGGTACCCGAAGCTTTCTTT. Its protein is CASSLVPEAFF.